The next 15 T cell receptor beta chains were all read from a single sample in a study of shared clonotypes between healthy human individuals (dated by TCRdb to the early 2020s). Libraries were constructed by the immunoSEQ multiplex PCR assay. The clones in this table, taken by TCRdb from immuneACCESS, are in-frame only. Not every clone is retained; where verified, under half of the shortfall comes from an unresolved V gene, and the cause of the rest is unknown. The sample includes around 500,000 clones, with around 79% observed a single time. Clones ranked in the top ten supply more than 10% of the sample. The sequencing input was PBMCs. These receptors came from a middle-aged woman in good health. Some clones in this sample may be carry-over from other donors' samples.

This chain links TRBV5-4 with TRBJ2-3; D may be TRBD2 (5 bases). CDR3 length: 15 amino acids. Between the trimmed V and J ends, which lost 6 bases and 2 bases, there was a span of 16 bases. Per germline, CDR1 SGHNT and CDR2 YYREEE (reference sequence). The CDR3 here is CASTLGRANTDTQYF. CDR3 coding DNA: TGTGCCAGCACCCTTGGGCGGGCTAACACAGATACGCAGTATTTT.

The chain employs TRBV7-9 and TRBJ1-5; the match to TRBD1 covers 9 bases. Germline loops: CDR1 SEHNR, CDR2 FQNEAQ (reference sequence). Trimming cost V 2 bases and J 5 bases; bases outside gene matches: 10. The CDR3 is 17 residues long. CDR3 sequence: CASSLITGTGTDQPQHF. The CDR3 bases are TGTGCCAGCAGCTTAATAACCGGGACAGGGACAGATCAGCCCCAGCATTTT.

Points on this clone: A much larger clone differs by one base, so this may be a read error. The chain has TRBV30 and TRBJ1-1, with TRBD1 as a possible D gene (6 bases). This CDR3 is 14 amino acids long. From germline, CDR1 is GTSNPN and CDR2 SVGIG (reference sequence). CDR3 residues: CAWSGQTMNIEAFF. As DNA, the CDR3 is TGTGCCTGGAGCGGACAGACGATGAACATTGAAGCTTTCTTT.

This chain connects TRBV27 to TRBJ2-1; 9 positions match TRBD1. Germline CDR1 MNHEY, CDR2 SMNVEV (reference sequence). The junction had 1 base not matched to a gene; V was cut back by 8 bases and J by 2 bases. The CDR3 length is 13 residues. The CDR3 DNA reads TGTGCCAGCCGGGACAGGGCCTACAATGAGCAGTTCTTC. As protein: CASRDRAYNEQFF.

The chain carries TRBV7-2 and TRBJ2-7; D tentatively reads TRBD1 or TRBD2 (5 bases each). CDR1 is SGHTA and CDR2 is FQGNSA in the germline V gene. The CDR3 covers 14 residues. Trimming removed 1 base at V and 5 bases at J, with 12 bases between. Here the CDR3 DNA reads TGTGCCAGCAGCTTAGACGGTTTGGGGGACGAGCAGTACTTC. Residues: CASSLDGLGDEQYF.

The chain couples TRBV9 to TRBJ2-1; 7 nucleotides align to TRBD2. The CDR3 length is 17 residues. Germline V gives CDR1 SGDLS, CDR2 YYNGEE. Unmatched junction bases numbered 17, after V lost 4 bases and J lost 7 bases. CDR3 nucleotide sequence: TGTGCCAGCAGCCGCTCCGGTTGGGGGGAGGGTATGAATGAGCAGTTCTTC. Translation: CASSRSGWGEGMNEQFF.

The rearrangement uses TRBV6-5 and TRBJ1-1; 10 nucleotides agree with TRBD1. There are 13 residues in the CDR3. Germline CDR1 is MNHEY and CDR2 is SVGAGI. After removal of 5 bases from V and 12 bases from J, the junction contained 9 bases not matched to a gene. The CDR3 DNA reads as TGTGCCAGCAGTCCCCCGGGACAGGGGCCCCCTTTCTTT. It yields the protein CASSPPGQGPPFF.

This chain uses TRBV7-9 with TRBJ2-1; D remains ambiguous. The V end was cut by 1 base, the J end by 5 bases, with 9 bases between. CDR3 length equals 14 residues. Germline V CDR1 and CDR2: SEHNR, FQNEAQ (reference sequence). The DNA for the CDR3 is TGTGCCAGCAGCTTAGTTAGTCCCAACAATGAGCAGTTCTTC. It is translated as CASSLVSPNNEQFF.

The CDR3 bases are TGTGCCAGCAGTGAAAACGAGGGGCCCTCTGGAAACACCATATATTTT. This gives the protein CASSENEGPSGNTIYF. V is TRBV6-1 and J is TRBJ1-3, with D possibly matching TRBD1 (5 bases). Germline-derived CDR1 and CDR2 are MNHNS and SASEGT. V was cut by 2 bases and J by 0 bases, with 11 bases left in between. The CDR3 loop spans 16 amino acids.

This clone was detected only a few times. The gene calls are TRBV7-6 and TRBJ2-1, with 9 bases identical to TRBD2. From germline, CDR1 is SGHVS and CDR2 FNYEAQ. Trimming at V came to 1 base and at J to 4 bases, leaving 2 bases not matched to a gene. The CDR3 extends over 15 amino acids. CDR3 loop: CASSLGLAGYNEQFF. The CDR3 nucleotides read TGTGCCAGCAGCTTAGGGCTAGCGGGGTACAATGAGCAGTTCTTC.

This chain connects TRBV11-2 to TRBJ2-5; no clear D. V was shortened by 1 base and J by 3 bases, with 15 bases between the two germline ends. The germline V gene encodes CDR1 SGHAT and CDR2 FQNNGV. This CDR3 is built from 16 residues. The CDR3 here is CASSLVGSQAKETQYF. The CDR3, as DNA: TGTGCCAGCAGCTTAGTAGGATCGCAGGCGAAAGAGACCCAGTACTTC.

This sequence joins TRBV5-4 and TRBJ2-7, with 10 positions matching TRBD2. V shed 4 bases and J 4 bases; nucleotides not matched to a gene: 14. This CDR3 has 17 amino acids. The germline V gene encodes CDR1 SGHNT and CDR2 YYREEE (reference sequence). As DNA, the CDR3 is TGTGCCAGCAGCCGGGGCGGGGCTAGCGGGAGCCATTACGAGCAGTACTTC. Protein: CASSRGGASGSHYEQYF.

The CDR3 sequence: CASIKTSGSLSEQYF. CDR3 nucleotide sequence: TGTGCCAGCATCAAGACTAGCGGGAGTCTTTCCGAGCAGTACTTC. The rearrangement links TRBV7-2 to TRBJ2-7; TRBD2 aligns across 12 bases. CDR3 length equals 15 residues. The ends lost 7 bases at V and 6 bases at J; junction bases unmatched: 10. From germline, CDR1 is SGHTA and CDR2 FQGNSA.

This chain connects TRBV10-3 to TRBJ1-2; unclear D gene. CDR1 is ENHRY, CDR2 SYGVKD, per germline. The CDR3 extends over 13 amino acids. V was clipped by 2 bases and J by 7 bases, with 11 bases between them. The CDR3 bases are TGTGCCATCAGTGAGCCCAAACGCCCTGGCTACACCTTC. Protein sequence: CAISEPKRPGYTF.

V and J are TRBV27 and TRBJ2-3; D tentatively reads TRBD1 or TRBD2 (5 bases each). Trimming left V 2 bases short and J 2 bases short, with 20 bases between. Germline V gives CDR1 MNHEY, CDR2 SMNVEV (reference sequence). The CDR3 totals 18 residues. In DNA, the CDR3 is TGTGCCAGCAGTTTAGGGGCTGGAGCGCTAGCTTTCACAGATACGCAGTATTTT. Protein: CASSLGAGALAFTDTQYF.